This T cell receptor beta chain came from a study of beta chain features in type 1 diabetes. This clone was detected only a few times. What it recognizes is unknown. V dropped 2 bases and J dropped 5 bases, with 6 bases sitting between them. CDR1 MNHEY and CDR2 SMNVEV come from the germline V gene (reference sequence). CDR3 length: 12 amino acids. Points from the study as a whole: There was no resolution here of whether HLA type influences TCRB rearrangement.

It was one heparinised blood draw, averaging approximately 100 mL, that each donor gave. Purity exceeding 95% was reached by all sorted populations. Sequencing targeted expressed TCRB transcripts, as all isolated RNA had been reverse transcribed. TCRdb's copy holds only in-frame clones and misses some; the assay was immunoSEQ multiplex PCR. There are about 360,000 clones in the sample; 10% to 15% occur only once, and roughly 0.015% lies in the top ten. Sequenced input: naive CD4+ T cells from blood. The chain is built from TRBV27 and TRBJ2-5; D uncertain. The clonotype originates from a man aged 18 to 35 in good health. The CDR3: CASSLGAETQYF. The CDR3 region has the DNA TGTGCCAGCAGTTTAGGAGCTGAGACCCAGTACTTC.